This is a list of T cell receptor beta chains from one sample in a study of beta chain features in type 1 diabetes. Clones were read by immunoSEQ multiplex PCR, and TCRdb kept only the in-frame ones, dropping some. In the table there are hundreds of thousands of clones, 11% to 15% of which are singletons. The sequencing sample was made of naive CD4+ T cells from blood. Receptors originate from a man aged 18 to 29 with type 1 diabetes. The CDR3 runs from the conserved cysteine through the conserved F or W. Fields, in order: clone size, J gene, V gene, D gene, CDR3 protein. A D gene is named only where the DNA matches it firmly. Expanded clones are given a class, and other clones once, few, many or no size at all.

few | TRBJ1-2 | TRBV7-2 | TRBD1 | CASSPRTGGYGYTF
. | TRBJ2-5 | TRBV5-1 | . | CASSLGPTQETQYF
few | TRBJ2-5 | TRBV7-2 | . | CASSRGPEETQYF
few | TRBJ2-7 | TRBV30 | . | CAWSLGTADPKEQYF
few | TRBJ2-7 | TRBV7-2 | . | CASSLARAGDHEQYF
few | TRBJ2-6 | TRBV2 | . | CALNHRSLGANVLTF
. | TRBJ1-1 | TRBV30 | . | CAWSRRGGNTEAFF
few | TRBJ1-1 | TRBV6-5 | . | CASSYVGRNTEAFF
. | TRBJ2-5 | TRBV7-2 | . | CASTFYLGETQYF
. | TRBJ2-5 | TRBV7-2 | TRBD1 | CASRSLQGRETQYF
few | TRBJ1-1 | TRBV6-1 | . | CASSEADWSEAFF
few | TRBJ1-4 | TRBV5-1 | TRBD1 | CASRSTGTYNEKLFF
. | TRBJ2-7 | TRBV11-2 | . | CASSFVNSYEQYF
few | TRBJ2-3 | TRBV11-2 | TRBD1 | CASSSGGSTDTQYF
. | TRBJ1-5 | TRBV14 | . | CASSQATGDQPQHF
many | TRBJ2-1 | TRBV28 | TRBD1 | CASRSGQGLYNEQFF
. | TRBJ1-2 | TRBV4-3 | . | CASSPLQGIYGYTF
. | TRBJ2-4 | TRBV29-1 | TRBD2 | CSATLAGASQYF
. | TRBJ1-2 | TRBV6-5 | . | CASSRGQFKPYTF
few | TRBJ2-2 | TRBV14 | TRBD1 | CASKGQGASGGELFF
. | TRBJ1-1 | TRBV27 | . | CASSDRTANTEAFF
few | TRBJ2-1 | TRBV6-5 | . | CASSYSGQPYNEQFF
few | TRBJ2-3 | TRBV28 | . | CASSPLSSTDTQYF
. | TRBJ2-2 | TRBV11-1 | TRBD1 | CASIPDRANTGELFF
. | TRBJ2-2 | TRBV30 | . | CAWSSRRNTGELFF
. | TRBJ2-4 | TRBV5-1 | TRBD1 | CASSYGQGPLEIQYF
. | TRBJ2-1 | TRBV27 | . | CASNKPAAGRNEQFF
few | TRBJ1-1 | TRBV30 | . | CAWRERRERAFF
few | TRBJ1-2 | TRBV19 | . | CASSIGSLFYGYTF
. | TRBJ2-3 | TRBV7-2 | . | CASSRRQGTDTQYF
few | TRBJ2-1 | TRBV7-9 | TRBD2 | CASKDLAGGSSYNEQFF
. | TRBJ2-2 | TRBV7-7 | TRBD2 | CASGSVGELFF
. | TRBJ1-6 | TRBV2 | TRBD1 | CASSELGGGGSPLHF
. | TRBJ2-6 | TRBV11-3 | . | CASSLPGANVLTF
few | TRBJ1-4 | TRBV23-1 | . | CASNPRGSTNEKLFF
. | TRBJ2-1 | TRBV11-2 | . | CASSPAEQFF
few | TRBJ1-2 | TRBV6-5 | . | CASSSLASFTLYGYTF
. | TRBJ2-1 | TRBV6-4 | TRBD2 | CASSPRTSGTLYLSYNEQFF
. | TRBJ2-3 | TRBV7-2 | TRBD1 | CASSLRDLGQGTDTQYF
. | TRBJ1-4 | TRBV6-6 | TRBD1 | CASSSAGGTNEKLFF
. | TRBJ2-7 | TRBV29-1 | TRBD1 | CSVGGTGSYEQYF
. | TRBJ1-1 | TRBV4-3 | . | CASSPAYRGTEAFF
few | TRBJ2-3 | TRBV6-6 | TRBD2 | CASKQTGTRRDTQYF
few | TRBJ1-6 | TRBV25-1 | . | CASSVHGYSPLHF
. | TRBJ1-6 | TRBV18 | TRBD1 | CASSPSTGYNSNYHF
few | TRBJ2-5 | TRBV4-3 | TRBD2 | CASSPTSSGGAQETQYF
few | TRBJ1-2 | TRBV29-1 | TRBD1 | CSVGRVDRGYGYTF
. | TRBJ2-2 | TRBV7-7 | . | CASSLGNTGELFF
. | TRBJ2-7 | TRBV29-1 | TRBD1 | CSGRTGGYEQYF
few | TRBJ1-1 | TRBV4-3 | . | CASSPNSPRSRYNTEAFF